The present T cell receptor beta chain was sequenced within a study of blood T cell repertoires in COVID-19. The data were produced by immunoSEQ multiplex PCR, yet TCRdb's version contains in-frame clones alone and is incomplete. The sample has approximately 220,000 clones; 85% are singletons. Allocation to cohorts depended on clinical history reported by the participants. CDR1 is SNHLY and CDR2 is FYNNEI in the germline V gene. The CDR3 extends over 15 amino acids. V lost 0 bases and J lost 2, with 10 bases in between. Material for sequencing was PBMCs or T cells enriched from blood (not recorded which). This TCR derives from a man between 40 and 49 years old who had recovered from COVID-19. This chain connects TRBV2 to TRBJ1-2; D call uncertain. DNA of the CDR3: TGTGCCAGCAGTGAAGCGCGGCCAGAGAACTATGGCTACACCTTC. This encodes CASSEARPENYGYTF. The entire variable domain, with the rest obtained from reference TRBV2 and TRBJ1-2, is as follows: EPEVTQTPSHQVTQMGQEVILRCVPISNHLYFYWYRQILGQKVEFLVSFYNNEISEKSEIFDDQFSVERPDGSNFTLKIRSTKLEDSAMYFCASSEARPENYGYTFGSGTRLTVV.